This T cell receptor beta chain originates from a study of T cell changes during pregnancy in multiple sclerosis (dated by TCRdb to about 2019). Notes on the research overall: Changes in the T cell repertoire over the course of pregnancy were examined in this study in women with multiple sclerosis.

Counted from cysteine to phenylalanine, this CDR3 has 13 amino acids. The DNA shown is the 39-base CDR3, in frame from base 1. CDR1 and CDR2, looked up from the germline V gene, are MRHNA and SNTAGT. Clipping removes 4 bases from V and 7 bases from J, with 6 as the unmatched junction base count. Worth noting for this clone: Its antigen remains unidentified. Base qualities are not provided; no much larger clone lies one nucleotide away.

The receptor library was made with the immunoSEQ multiplex PCR assay. Not all clones reach the TCRdb copy of this immuneACCESS table, which keeps in-frame sequences only. Checked studies attribute under half of the gap to unresolved V genes and leave the rest unexplained. Recorded for this sample are about 67,000 clones; approximately 93% of them occurred a single time. The ten biggest clones cover under 1.5% of the sample. Specimen: peripheral blood, collected in the second trimester of pregnancy. This clonotype was sampled from a female donor with multiple sclerosis, enrolled in a pregnancy study. The chain is made from TRBV6-4 and TRBJ1-2; a stretch of 7 junction bases matches TRBD1. The CDR3 region reads CASSGDRDSGYTF. In nucleotides, the sequence is TGTGCCAGCAGTGGAGACAGGGATAGTGGCTACACCTTC.